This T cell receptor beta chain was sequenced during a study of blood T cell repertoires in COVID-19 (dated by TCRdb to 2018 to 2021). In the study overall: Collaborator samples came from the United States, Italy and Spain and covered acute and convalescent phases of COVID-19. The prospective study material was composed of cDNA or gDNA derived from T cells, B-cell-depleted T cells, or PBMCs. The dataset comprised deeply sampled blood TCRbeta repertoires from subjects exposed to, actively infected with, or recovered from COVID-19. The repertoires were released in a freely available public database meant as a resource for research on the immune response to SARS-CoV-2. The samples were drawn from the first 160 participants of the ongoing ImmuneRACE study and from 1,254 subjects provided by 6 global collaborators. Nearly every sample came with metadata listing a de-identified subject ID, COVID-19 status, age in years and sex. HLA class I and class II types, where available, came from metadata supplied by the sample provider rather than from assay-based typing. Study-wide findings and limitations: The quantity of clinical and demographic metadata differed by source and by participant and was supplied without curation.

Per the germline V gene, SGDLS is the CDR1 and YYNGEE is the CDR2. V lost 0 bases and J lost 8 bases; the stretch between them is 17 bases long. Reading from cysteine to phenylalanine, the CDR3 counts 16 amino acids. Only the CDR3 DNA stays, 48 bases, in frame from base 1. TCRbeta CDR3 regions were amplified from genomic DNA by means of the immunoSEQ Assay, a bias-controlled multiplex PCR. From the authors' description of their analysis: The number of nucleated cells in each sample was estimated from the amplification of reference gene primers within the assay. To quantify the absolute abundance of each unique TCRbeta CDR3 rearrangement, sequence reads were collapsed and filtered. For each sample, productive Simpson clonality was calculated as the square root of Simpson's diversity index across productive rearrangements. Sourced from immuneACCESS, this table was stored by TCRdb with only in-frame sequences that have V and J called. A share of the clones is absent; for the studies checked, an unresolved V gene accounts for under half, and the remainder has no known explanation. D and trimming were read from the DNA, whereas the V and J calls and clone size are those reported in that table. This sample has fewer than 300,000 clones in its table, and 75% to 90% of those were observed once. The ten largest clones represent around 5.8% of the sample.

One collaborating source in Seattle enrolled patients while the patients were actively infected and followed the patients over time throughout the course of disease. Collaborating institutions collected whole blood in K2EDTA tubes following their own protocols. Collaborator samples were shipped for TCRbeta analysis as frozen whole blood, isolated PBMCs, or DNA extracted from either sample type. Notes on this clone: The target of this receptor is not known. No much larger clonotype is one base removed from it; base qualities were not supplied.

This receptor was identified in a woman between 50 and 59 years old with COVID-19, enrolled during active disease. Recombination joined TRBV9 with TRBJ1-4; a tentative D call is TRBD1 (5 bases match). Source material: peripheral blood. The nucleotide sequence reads TGTGCCAGCAGCGTAGGGTTTCGGGGGTTGGGAGAAAAACTGTTTTTT. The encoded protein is CASSVGFRGLGEKLFF.